Listed here is a single T cell receptor (beta chain). Antigen: not known. The data are from a study of cytomegalovirus exposure and HLA in healthy donors. For the study at large: From HLA-typed donors, an early data release held 70 million to 100 million unique TCRs. The study's findings and limits: TCR beta sequences reportedly predicted most subjects' HLA-A and HLA-B alleles accurately. The study flagged about 150 TCR beta chains as cytomegalovirus-associated.

The CDR3 consists of 16 residues. J was trimmed by 4 bases and V by 7 bases; bases with no gene match: 12. Germline-derived CDR1 and CDR2 are WNHNN and SYGVQD (reference sequence). PCR used 60 Vbeta primers and 13 Jbeta primers. The protocol was immunoSEQ multiplex PCR, while the TCRdb copy is restricted to in-frame clones and leaves out a portion. The sample lists more than 100,000 clones, approximately 80% seen once, with approximately 0.86% in the top ten. The V gene is TRBV10-1, the J gene TRBJ2-3; 9 nucleotides agree with TRBD2. Material for sequencing was PBMCs. The source is a woman in her fifties or sixties in good health and CMV-seronegative. CDR3 sequence (DNA): TGCGCCAGCAAAACTCAGGCGGGGGGGCGGGCAGATACGCAGTATTTT. The encoded protein is CASKTQAGGRADTQYF.